This T cell receptor (beta chain) was sequenced in a study of CD8 T cells in Susac syndrome (dated by TCRdb to about 2019). About the study as a whole: Of the Susac syndrome patients who were sequenced, more than 5 had clinically active disease and eight were in clinical remission. At blood withdrawal, Susac syndrome patients were either therapy-naive, taking corticosteroids (in some cases with IVIg as well), or taking IVIg alone. Whether CD8+ T cell activation and differentiation in Susac syndrome was antigen driven was tested using repertoire sequencing. Results and caveats for the whole study, not just this receptor: The TCR sequencing and HLA analysis was acknowledged to have included a relatively small number of individuals. No clonal expansion was detected in the CD4+ T cell repertoire of Susac syndrome patients.

The germline V gene encodes CDR1 MNHEY and CDR2 SVGAGI. The CDR3, from cysteine to phenylalanine, totals 21 residues. Only the CDR3 part of the read is kept: 63 bases, read in frame from the first base. From V the trimming removes 2 bases and from J it removes 3 bases, while the gene matches leave 15 bases of the junction unaccounted for. RNA was extracted using the RNeasy kit, and about 0.45 to 1 ug of the RNA was reverse transcribed with random hexamers. The immunoSEQ multiplex PCR assay, which covers 54 Vbeta and 13 Jbeta segments, was used to amplify TCR beta CDR3 regions. To correct PCR amplification bias, a synthetic template baseline was used for both primer optimization and computational correction. The original pipeline was this. Only productive sequences were kept, with reads annotated to V, D and J genes according to IMGT and analyzed in immunoSEQ Analyzer. Clonality was calculated as one minus the Shannon entropy normalized by log2 of the number of productive unique sequences. Public and private clones were assessed among the 100 most prevalent clones of each patient and control. Susac-specific clones were defined as absent from healthy and MS cohorts, around 970 published viral clones and other ImmuneACCESS disease sequences. Using fastp at Q25 and MiXCR, TCRdb reprocessed the public reads and kept productive beta chains. Every distinct CDR3 protein forms one entry, paired with its most common genes and DNA. These V and J calls originate from TCRdb's pipeline instead of the authors' own analysis. The sample table holds some 68,000 distinct CDR3 sequences, of which approximately 93% were seen once. The ten largest clonotypes hold roughly 0.16% of the sample.

Comments on this clonotype: Its cognate antigen has yet to be identified. No clone much larger than this one lies a single base away; base qualities are absent.

Peripheral blood CD8+ and CD4+ T cells from healthy donors, Susac syndrome patients and multiple sclerosis patients were profiled using high-throughput TCR beta sequencing. Recently defined diagnostic criteria for definite or probable disease were met by the Susac syndrome patients. Bulk CD8+ and CD4+ T cells were purified magnetically by negative isolation, whereas CD8+ TEMRA cells were enriched by FACS. Blood was collected in EDTA tubes and processed within 24 hours, with PBMCs isolated through density gradient centrifugation. PBMCs intended for TCR sequencing were cryopreserved in liquid nitrogen and were subsequently thawed in a 37 degrees C water bath. Purity of sorted or isolated CD4+, CD8+ and CD8+ TEMRA cells was at least 90%.

The chain is encoded by TRBV6-5 joined to TRBJ2-3, and TRBD2 matches 15 of the central bases. The receptor comes from a human donor with Susac syndrome. Specimen: CD4+ T cells from PBMCs. The sequenced DNA is TGTGCCAGCAGTTACCTCCTGTCGGGACTAGCGGGGGGCCGGGAGACAGATACGCAGTATTTT. Translated, this gives CASSYLLSGLAGGRETDTQYF.